This TCR beta chain was recovered during a study of T cells in Graves' hyperthyroidism and ophthalmopathy. Study findings and constraints: Ophthalmopathy, which appeared later, was predicted by the model a median 6.5 months before onset.

Regions amplified from RNA transcripts were the TCR beta CDR3 regions. Initially, a first-round RT-PCR of the TCR CDR3 employed the HTBI primer set. TCRdb passed the multiplex PCR reads through MiXCR, listing each CDR3 protein once. There are 300,000 to 350,000 distinct CDR3 sequences in the sample; approximately 18% occur only once, and around 15% lies in the top ten. With V trimmed by 6 bases and J by 1 base, 8 bases remained unmatched. There are 17 residues in the CDR3. Per the germline V gene, CDR1 is MNHNS and CDR2 is SASEGT. On this clonotype itself: What it recognizes is unknown.

This TCR was recovered from a woman aged 40 to 50 with Graves' ophthalmopathy. What was sequenced was blood. The V call is TRBV6-1, the J call TRBJ2-5, with 13 bases that match TRBD2. The DNA for the CDR3 is TGTGCCAGCAGCCGGGGACTAGCGGGGCGCATCCAAGAGACCCAGTACTTC. Translated, it gives CASSRGLAGRIQETQYF.